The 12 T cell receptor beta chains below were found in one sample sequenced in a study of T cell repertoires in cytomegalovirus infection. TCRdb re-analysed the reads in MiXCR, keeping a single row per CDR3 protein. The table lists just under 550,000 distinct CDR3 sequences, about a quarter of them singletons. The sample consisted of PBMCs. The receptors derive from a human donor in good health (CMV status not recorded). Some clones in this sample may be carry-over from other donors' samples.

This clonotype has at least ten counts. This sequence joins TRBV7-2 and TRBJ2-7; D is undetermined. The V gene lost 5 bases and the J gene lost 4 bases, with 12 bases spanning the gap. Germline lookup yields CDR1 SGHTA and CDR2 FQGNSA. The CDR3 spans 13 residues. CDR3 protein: CASSVSNSYEQYF. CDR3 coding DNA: TGTGCCAGCAGCGTTAGCAACTCGTACGAGCAGTACTTC.

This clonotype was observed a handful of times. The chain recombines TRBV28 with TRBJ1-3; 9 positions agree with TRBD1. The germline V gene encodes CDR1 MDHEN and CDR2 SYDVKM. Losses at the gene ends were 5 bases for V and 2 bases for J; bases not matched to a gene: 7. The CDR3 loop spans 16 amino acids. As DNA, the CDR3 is TGTGCCAGCAGTGATTACAGGGGGCGCACTGGAAACACCATATATTTT. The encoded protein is CASSDYRGRTGNTIYF.

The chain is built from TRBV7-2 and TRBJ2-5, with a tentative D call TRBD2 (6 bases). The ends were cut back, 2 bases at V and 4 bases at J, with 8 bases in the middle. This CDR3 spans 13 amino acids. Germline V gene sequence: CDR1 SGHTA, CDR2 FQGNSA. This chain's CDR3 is CASSLSRGETQYF. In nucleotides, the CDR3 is TGTGCCAGCAGCTTATCGCGGGGAGAGACCCAGTACTTC.

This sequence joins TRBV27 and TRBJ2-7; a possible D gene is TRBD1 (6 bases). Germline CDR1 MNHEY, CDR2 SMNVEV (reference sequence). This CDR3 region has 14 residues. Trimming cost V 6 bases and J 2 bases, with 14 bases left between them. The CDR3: CASSMTGVTYEQYF. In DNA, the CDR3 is TGTGCCAGCAGCATGACAGGCGTAACCTACGAGCAGTACTTC.

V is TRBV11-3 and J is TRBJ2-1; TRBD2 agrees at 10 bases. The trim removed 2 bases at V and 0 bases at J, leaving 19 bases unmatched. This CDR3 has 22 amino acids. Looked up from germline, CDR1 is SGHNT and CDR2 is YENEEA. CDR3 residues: CASSLSTPRLAGIRISYNEQFF. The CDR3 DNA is TGTGCCAGCAGCTTAAGCACTCCCCGACTAGCGGGCATACGTATCTCCTACAATGAGCAGTTCTTC.

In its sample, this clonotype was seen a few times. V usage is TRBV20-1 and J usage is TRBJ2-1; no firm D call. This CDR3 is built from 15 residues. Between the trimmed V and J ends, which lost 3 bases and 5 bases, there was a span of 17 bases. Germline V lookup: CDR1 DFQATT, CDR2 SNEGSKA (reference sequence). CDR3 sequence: CSASSWNSTHNEQFF. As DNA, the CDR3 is TGCAGTGCTAGCTCTTGGAACTCCACTCACAATGAGCAGTTCTTC.

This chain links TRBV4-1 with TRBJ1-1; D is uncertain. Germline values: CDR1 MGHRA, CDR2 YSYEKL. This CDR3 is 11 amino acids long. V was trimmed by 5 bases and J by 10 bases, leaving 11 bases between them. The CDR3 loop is CASSFSGGAFF. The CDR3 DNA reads TGCGCCAGCAGCTTCTCGGGTGGAGCTTTCTTT.

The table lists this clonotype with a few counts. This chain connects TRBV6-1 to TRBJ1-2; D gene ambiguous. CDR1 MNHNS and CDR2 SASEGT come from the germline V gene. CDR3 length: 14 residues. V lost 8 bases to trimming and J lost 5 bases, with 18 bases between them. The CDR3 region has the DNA TGTGCCAGCTACGAAAGAGAAAGGCCTTATGGCTACACCTTC. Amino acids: CASYERERPYGYTF.

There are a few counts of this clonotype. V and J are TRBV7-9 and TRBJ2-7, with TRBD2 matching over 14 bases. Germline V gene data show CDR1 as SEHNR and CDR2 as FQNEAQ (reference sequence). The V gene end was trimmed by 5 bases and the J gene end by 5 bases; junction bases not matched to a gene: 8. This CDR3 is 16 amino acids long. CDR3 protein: CASSQGTSGSLDEQYF. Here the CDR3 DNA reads TGTGCCAGCAGCCAGGGGACTAGCGGGAGTCTGGACGAGCAGTACTTC.

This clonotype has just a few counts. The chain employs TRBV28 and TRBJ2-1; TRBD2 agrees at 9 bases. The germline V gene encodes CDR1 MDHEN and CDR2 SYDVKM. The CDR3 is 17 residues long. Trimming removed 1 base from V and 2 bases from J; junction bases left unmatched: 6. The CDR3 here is CASSLFTSGLPYNEQFF. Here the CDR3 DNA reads TGTGCCAGCAGTTTATTTACTAGCGGGTTACCCTACAATGAGCAGTTCTTC. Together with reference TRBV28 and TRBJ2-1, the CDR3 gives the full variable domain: DVKVTQSSRYLVKRTGEKVFLECVQDMDHENMFWYRQDPGLGLRLIYFSYDVKMKEKGDIPEGYSVSREKKERFSLILESASTNQTSMYLCASSLFTSGLPYNEQFFGPGTRLTVL.

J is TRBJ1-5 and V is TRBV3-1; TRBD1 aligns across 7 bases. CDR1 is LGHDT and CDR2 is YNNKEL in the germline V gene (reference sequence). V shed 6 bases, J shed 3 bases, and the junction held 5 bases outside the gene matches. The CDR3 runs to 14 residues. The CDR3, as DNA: TGTGCCAGCAGGCAGACAGGGAACAATCAGCCCCAGCATTTT. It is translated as CASRQTGNNQPQHF.

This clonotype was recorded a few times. In nucleotides, the CDR3 is TGTGCCAGTAGTACCCCGGGGGGCGGACTCGAAGCTTTCTTT. Amino acids: CASSTPGGGLEAFF. The chain combines TRBV19 with TRBJ1-1; D might be TRBD1 (6 bases). The V and J ends lost 4 bases and 8 bases respectively, with 17 bases between them. Germline V lookup: CDR1 LNHDA, CDR2 SQIVND (reference sequence). This CDR3 region has 14 residues.